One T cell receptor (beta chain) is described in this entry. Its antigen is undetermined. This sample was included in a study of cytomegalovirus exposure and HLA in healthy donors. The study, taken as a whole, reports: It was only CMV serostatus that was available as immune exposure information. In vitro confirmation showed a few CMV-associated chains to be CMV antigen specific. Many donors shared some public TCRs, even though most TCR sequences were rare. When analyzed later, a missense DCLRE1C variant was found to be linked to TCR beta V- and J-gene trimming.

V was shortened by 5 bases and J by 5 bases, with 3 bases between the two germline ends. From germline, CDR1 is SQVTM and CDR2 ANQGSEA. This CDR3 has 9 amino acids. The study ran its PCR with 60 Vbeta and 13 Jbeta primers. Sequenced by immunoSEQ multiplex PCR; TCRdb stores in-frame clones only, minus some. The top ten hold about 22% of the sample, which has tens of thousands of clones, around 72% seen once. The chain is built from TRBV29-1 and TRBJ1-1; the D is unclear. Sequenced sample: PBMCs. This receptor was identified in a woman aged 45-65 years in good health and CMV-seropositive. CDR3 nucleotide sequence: TGCAGCGTTTCAACTGAAGCTTTCTTT. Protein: CSVSTEAFF.